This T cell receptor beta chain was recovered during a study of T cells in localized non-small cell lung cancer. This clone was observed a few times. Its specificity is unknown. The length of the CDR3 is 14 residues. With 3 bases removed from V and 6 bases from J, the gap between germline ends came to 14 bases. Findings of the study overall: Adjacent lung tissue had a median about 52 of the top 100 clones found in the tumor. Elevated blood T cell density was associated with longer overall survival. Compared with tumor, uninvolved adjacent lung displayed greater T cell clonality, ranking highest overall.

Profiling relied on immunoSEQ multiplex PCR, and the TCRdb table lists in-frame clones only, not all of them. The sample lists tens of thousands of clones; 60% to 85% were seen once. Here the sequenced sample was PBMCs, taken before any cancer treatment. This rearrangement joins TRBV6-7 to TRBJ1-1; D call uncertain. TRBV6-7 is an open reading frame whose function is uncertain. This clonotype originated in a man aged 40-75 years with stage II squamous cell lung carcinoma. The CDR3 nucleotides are TGTGCCAGCAGTTATTTGGGCATTGACGCTGAAGCTTTCTTT. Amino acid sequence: CASSYLGIDAEAFF.